Listed below are T cell receptor beta chains from one sample, sequenced in a study of a mutant IDH1 vaccine in newly diagnosed glioma. This table comes from immunoSEQ multiplex PCR, and its TCRdb copy is limited to in-frame clones, with some not included. In the table there are tens of thousands of clones, 89% of which are singletons. These receptors have no identified antigens. The sample consisted of PBMCs, taken from a glioma patient whose treatment included an IDH1 peptide vaccine. The receptor set was obtained from a man between 18 and 29 years old with glioma. Both conserved end residues are part of each CDR3. Fields, in order: clone size, V gene, D gene, J gene, CDR3 DNA, CDR3 protein. D genes are given only for firm matches. Only part of the rows carry a size: once, few, many, or a class if the clone is expanded.

-	TRBV29-1	-	TRBJ2-7	TGCAGCGTTCTCCAGGGAACCGAGCAGTACTTC	CSVLQGTEQYF
-	TRBV5-1	-	TRBJ1-2	TGCGCCAGCAGCTTGGATTCTAACTATGGCTACACCTTC	CASSLDSNYGYTF
-	TRBV5-1	TRBD1	TRBJ2-5	TGCGCCAGCAGCTTGCCGACAGGGAGCCAAGAGACCCAGTACTTC	CASSLPTGSQETQYF
-	TRBV4-3	TRBD1	TRBJ2-7	TGCGCCAGCAGCCAGACAGGGAGTCGGGGGTACTTC	CASSQTGSRGYF
-	TRBV5-6	TRBD1	TRBJ2-5	TGTGCCAGCAGCCTCCAGGGGGCCCTTCAAGAGACCCAGTACTTC	CASSLQGALQETQYF
-	TRBV18	TRBD1	TRBJ1-1	TGTGCCAGCTCACGTGGGACAGTGAACACTGAAGCTTTCTTT	CASSRGTVNTEAFF
-	TRBV7-2	-	TRBJ1-3	TGTGCCAGCAGCCTTTTCTCGGGATCTGGAAACACCATATATTTT	CASSLFSGSGNTIYF
-	TRBV7-9	TRBD2	TRBJ2-2	TGTGCCAGCAGTCGGGGGACTAGCGGGAACACCGGGGAGCTGTTTTTT	CASSRGTSGNTGELFF
-	TRBV4-1	TRBD1	TRBJ2-7	TGCGCCAGCAGCTTAGGACAGGGTCCCAACTACGAGCAGTACTTC	CASSLGQGPNYEQYF
-	TRBV4-1	TRBD2	TRBJ2-7	TGCGCCAGCAGCCAAGAACTAGCGGGCGAATCCTCCTACGAGCAGTACTTC	CASSQELAGESSYEQYF
-	TRBV7-8	-	TRBJ2-5	TGTGCCAGCAGCTTAGCAAGGGAAGAGACCCAGTACTTC	CASSLAREETQYF
-	TRBV18	-	TRBJ2-6	TGTGCCAGCTCACCTTCAGCCGCGGTCGGGGCCAACGTCCTGACTTTC	CASSPSAAVGANVLTF
-	TRBV27	-	TRBJ1-2	TGTGCCAGCAGTTTATCGTCAATCGGTGCGTGGGGCTACACCTTC	CASSLSSIGAWGYTF
-	TRBV7-9	-	TRBJ1-1	TGTGCCAGCAGCTCCCCCGGGACGGGGAACACTGAAGCTTTCTTT	CASSSPGTGNTEAFF
-	TRBV6-5	TRBD1	TRBJ1-2	TGTGCCAGCAGCCGGGGGACAGGACCGAACTATGGCTACACCTTC	CASSRGTGPNYGYTF
-	TRBV7-8	-	TRBJ1-2	TGTGCCAGCAGCTTAGAACTGGGGAGCTATCACTATGGCTACACCTTC	CASSLELGSYHYGYTF
few	TRBV6-5	TRBD1	TRBJ1-6	TGTGCCAGCAGCGACAGGGTTTCTTCACCCCTCCACTTT	CASSDRVSSPLHF
-	TRBV30	TRBD1	TRBJ1-1	TGTGCCTGGGATGGACAGGGTGGGACTGAAGCTTTCTTT	CAWDGQGGTEAFF
-	TRBV6-1	-	TRBJ2-6	TGTGCCGGGTCTGTAGTGACTTCTGGGGCCAACGTCCTGACTTTC	CAGSVVTSGANVLTF
-	TRBV28	-	TRBJ2-5	TGTGCCAGCCCTCCCACAGGGGAGGTGGCTCGCGAGACCCAGTACTTC	CASPPTGEVARETQYF
-	TRBV6-1	TRBD2	TRBJ2-5	TGTGCCAGCATCCGGGAGGTACAAGAGACCCAGTACTTC	CASIREVQETQYF
-	TRBV7-9	-	TRBJ2-2	TGTGCCAGCAGCTTAGGTAGACAGCCGAACACCGGGGAGCTGTTTTTT	CASSLGRQPNTGELFF
once	TRBV7-2	-	TRBJ1-1	TGTGCCAGCAGCCTAGAGAAGGACACTGAAGCTTTCTTT	CASSLEKDTEAFF
-	TRBV4-3	-	TRBJ2-5	TGCGCCAGCAGCCAAGATGGGGTAAGAGGGACTGTACAAGAGACCCAGTACTTC	CASSQDGVRGTVQETQYF
-	TRBV5-1	TRBD2	TRBJ2-5	TGCGCCAGCAGCTTGTCCGGGACTAGGGTTCTCCCAGAGACCCAGTACTTC	CASSLSGTRVLPETQYF
-	TRBV30	-	TRBJ1-3	TGTGCCTGGGGTAACAGGGATCGCTCGGGAAACACCATATATTTT	CAWGNRDRSGNTIYF
-	TRBV29-1	-	TRBJ2-3	TGCAGCGTTGAAGATCGTCTGGAGGTTAGCACAGATACGCAGTATTTT	CSVEDRLEVSTDTQYF
-	TRBV18	-	TRBJ1-4	TGTGCCAGCTCACCACAGGGCAGCAAGAATGAAAAACTGTTTTTT	CASSPQGSKNEKLFF
-	TRBV4-2	TRBD1	TRBJ1-1	TGTGCCAGCAGCCAAGAGGGGACAGGGGGTGGCACTGAAGCTTTCTTT	CASSQEGTGGGTEAFF